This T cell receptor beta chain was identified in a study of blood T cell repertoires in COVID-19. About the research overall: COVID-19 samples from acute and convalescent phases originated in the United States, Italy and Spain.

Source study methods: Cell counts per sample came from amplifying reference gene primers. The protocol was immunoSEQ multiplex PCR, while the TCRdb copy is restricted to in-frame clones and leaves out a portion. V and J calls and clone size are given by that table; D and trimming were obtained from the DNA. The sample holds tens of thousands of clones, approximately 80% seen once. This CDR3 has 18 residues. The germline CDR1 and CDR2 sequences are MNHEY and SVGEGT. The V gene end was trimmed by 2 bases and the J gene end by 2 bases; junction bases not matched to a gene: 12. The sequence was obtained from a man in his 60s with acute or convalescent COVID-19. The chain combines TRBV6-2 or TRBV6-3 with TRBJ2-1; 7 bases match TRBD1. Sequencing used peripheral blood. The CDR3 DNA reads TGTGCCAGCAGTTACGGGATCGCAGGGGGTTCTCCCTACAATGAGCAGTTCTTC. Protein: CASSYGIAGGSPYNEQFF.